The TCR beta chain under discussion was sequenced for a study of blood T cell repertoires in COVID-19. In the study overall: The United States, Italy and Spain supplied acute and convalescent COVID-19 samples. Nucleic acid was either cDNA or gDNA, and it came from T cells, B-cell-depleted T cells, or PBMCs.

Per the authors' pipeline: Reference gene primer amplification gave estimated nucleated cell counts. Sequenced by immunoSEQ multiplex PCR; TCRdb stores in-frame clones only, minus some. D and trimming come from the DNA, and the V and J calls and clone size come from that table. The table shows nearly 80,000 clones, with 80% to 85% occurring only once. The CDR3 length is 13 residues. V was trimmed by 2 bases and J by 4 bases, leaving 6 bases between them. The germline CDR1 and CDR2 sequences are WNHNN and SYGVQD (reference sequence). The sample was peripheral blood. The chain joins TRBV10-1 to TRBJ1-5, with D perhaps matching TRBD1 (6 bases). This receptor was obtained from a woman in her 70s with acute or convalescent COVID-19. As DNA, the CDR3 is TGCGCCAGCAGTGAGGACAGGAATCAGCCCCAGCATTTT. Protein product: CASSEDRNQPQHF.